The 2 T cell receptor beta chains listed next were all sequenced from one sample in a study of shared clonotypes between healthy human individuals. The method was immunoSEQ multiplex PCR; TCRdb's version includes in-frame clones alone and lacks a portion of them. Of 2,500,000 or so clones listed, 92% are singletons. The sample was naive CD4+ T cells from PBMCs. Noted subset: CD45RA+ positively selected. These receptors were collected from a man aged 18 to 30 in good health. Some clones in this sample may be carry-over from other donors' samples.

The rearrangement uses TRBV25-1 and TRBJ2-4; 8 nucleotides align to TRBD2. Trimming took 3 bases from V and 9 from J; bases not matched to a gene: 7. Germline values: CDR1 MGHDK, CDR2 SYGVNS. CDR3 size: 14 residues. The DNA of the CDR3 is TGTGCCAGCAGTGACGCCGGGACTAGTTTCATTCAGTACTTC. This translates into CASSDAGTSFIQYF.

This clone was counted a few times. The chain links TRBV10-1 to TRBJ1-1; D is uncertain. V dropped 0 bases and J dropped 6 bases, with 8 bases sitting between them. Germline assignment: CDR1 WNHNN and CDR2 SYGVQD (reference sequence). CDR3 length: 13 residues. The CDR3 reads CASSESPYAEAFF. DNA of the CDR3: TGCGCCAGCAGTGAGTCGCCATACGCTGAAGCTTTCTTT.